This T cell receptor beta chain emerged from a study of blood T cell repertoires in COVID-19. The wider study: From the United States, Italy and Spain came samples of acute and convalescent COVID-19. In each case, the material was cDNA or gDNA derived from T cells, B-cell-depleted T cells, or PBMCs.

Original data processing: Amplification from reference gene primers served as the basis for estimated nucleated cell counts. Sequencing was performed with immunoSEQ multiplex PCR; in TCRdb, only in-frame clones are kept and a portion is missing. V and J calls and clone size are given by that table; D and trimming were obtained from the DNA. This sample has some 74,000 clones, with 70% to 90% found just once. Trimming left V 1 base short and J 8 bases short, with 11 bases between. Germline V CDR1 and CDR2: SGHDN, FVKESK. This CDR3 is built from 13 residues. The sample was peripheral blood. The chain carries TRBV14 and TRBJ1-2, with D unresolved. The clonotype originates from a woman of 80 years or more with acute or convalescent COVID-19. CDR3 protein: CASSQVLGSGYTF. DNA of the CDR3: TGTGCCAGCAGCCAAGTCTTAGGGAGCGGCTACACCTTC.